This T cell receptor (beta chain) was obtained from a study of CD8 T cells in Susac syndrome. Looking at the study overall: Patients with Susac syndrome had blood drawn and were at that point therapy-naive, on corticosteroids, or on intravenous immunoglobulin alone.

Overall study results and limits: In total CD8+ repertoires, over 15 Susac-specific public clones were found, and CD8+ TEMRA repertoires had about five.

The diagnostic criteria were recently defined, and patients with Susac syndrome met them for definite or probable disease. With random hexamers, roughly 0.45 to 1 ug RNA was reverse transcribed. Amplification of TCR beta CDR3 across 54 Vbeta and 13 Jbeta was performed with immunoSEQ multiplex PCR. A single record per CDR3 protein comes from TCRdb applying MiXCR to the immunoSEQ multiplex PCR reads. The data show 80,000 to 90,000 distinct CDR3 sequences, 95% seen once. As for this clonotype: Its target is unknown.

Germline trimming cut 0 bases from V and 7 bases from J; bases unmatched to any gene: 5. Germline V gene data show CDR1 as LGHNA and CDR2 as YNFKEQ. The CDR3 runs to 15 residues. This sequence joins TRBV4-2 and TRBJ2-1; 8 bases match TRBD2. Sequencing was done on a sample of CD8+ T cells from PBMCs. This clonotype was sampled from a human donor with Susac syndrome. The CDR3 nucleotides are TGTGCCAGCAGCCAAGAGGAACTAGCGGAAAATGAGCAGTTCTTC. This encodes CASSQEELAENEQFF.